The 9 T cell receptor beta chains in this list originate from one sample, sequenced in a study of blood T cell repertoires in COVID-19 (dated by TCRdb to 2018 to 2020). The library was built by means of the immunoSEQ multiplex PCR assay. The table was pulled from immuneACCESS by TCRdb, which kept in-frame rearrangements only. Such tables lose some clones; where checked, under half of the loss comes from unresolved V genes, and the rest has no known cause. This sample is represented by about 62,000 clones; more than 75% of them were singletons. The ten most abundant clones make up roughly 1% of the sample. Specimen: peripheral blood. These receptors were taken from an older man with acute or convalescent COVID-19.

This clone has more than one count but fewer than ten. The V call is TRBV18, the J call TRBJ1-3, with D perhaps matching TRBD1 (5 bases). The germline CDR1 and CDR2 sequences are KGHSH and LQKENI. V lost 0 bases to trimming and J lost 0 bases, with 9 bases between them. CDR3 length: 16 amino acids. CDR3 protein: CASSPPDRPSGNTIYF. The CDR3 bases are TGTGCCAGCTCACCACCTGACAGACCCTCTGGAAACACCATATATTTT. The full variable domain, with the rest looked up from reference TRBV18 and TRBJ1-3, is NAGVMQNPRHLVRRRGQEARLRCSPMKGHSHVYWYRQLPEEGLKFMVYLQKENIIDESGMPKERFSAEFPKEGPSILRIQQVVRGDSAAYFCASSPPDRPSGNTIYFGEGSWLTVV.

The chain links TRBV3-1 (or the pseudogene TRBV3-2) to TRBJ1-2, with 7 nucleotides matching TRBD1. The length of the CDR3 is 15 residues. V gave up 3 bases and J gave up 6 bases; unmatched junction bases: 10. Germline assignment: CDR1 LGHDT and CDR2 YNNKEL (reference sequence). This CDR3 reads CASSQRQGFSNGYTF. The CDR3 DNA sequence: TGTGCCAGCAGCCAGAGACAGGGCTTTTCGAATGGCTACACCTTC.

The J gene is TRBJ2-1, the V gene TRBV11-3; D gene uncertain. There are 14 residues in the CDR3. The germline V gene has CDR1 SGHNT and CDR2 YENEEA. V was cut by 1 base and J by 9 bases, with 13 bases left in between. CDR3 amino acids: CASSLGAGTAEQFF. The DNA for the CDR3 is TGTGCCAGCAGCTTAGGGGCAGGTACGGCTGAGCAGTTCTTC.

V gene TRBV9 combines with J gene TRBJ2-1, with 7 bases fitting TRBD2. V lost 4 bases and J lost 7; bases outside the gene matches: 8. The CDR3 totals 14 residues. CDR1 is SGDLS and CDR2 is YYNGEE in the germline V gene. CDR3 DNA: TGTGCCAGCAGCCCGAGCGGGACTATAAATGAGCAGTTCTTC. It yields the protein CASSPSGTINEQFF.

The CDR3 sequence: CAVPGGLGGQFF. The CDR3, as DNA: TGTGCCGTTCCGGGGGGTTTGGGAGGGCAGTTCTTC. The V and J genes are TRBV6-6 and TRBJ2-1; 7 bases align to TRBD2. Germline CDR1 reads MNHNY; CDR2 reads SVGAGI (reference sequence). Trimming removed 11 bases from V and 12 bases from J; junction bases left unmatched: 13. CDR3 length equals 12 residues.

V usage is TRBV7-9 and J usage is TRBJ2-7; D possibly corresponds to TRBD2 (6 bases). CDR3 size: 14 residues. CDR1 is SEHNR, CDR2 FQNEAQ, per germline (reference sequence). V lost 4 bases and J lost 5, with 15 bases in between. The CDR3: CASSSPQSGDEQYF. The CDR3 DNA reads as TGTGCCAGCAGCTCCCCTCAGTCGGGGGACGAGCAGTACTTC.

The chain has TRBV18 and TRBJ2-7; 7 bases line up with TRBD1. The V segment lost 2 bases and the J segment 10 bases; nucleotides outside the gene matches: 11. The CDR3 is 14 amino acids. Germline CDR1 is KGHSH and CDR2 is LQKENI. The CDR3 DNA reads TGTGCCAGCTCACCATCAGATCAGGGGGTCCGTCAGTACTTC. Residues: CASSPSDQGVRQYF. Using reference TRBV18 and TRBJ2-7 for the parts outside the CDR3, the full variable domain is NAGVMQNPRHLVRRRGQEARLRCSPMKGHSHVYWYRQLPEEGLKFMVYLQKENIIDESGMPKERFSAEFPKEGPSILRIQQVVRGDSAAYFCASSPSDQGVRQYFGPGTRLTVT.

This chain connects TRBV28 to TRBJ1-1; D gene ambiguous. The CDR3 is made up of 14 amino acids. The V end was cut by 3 bases, the J end by 1 base, with 9 bases between. Germline V gene data show CDR1 as MDHEN and CDR2 as SYDVKM. This CDR3 is CASSLVPGNTEAFF. The CDR3 DNA reads as TGTGCCAGCAGTTTGGTCCCGGGGAACACTGAAGCTTTCTTT.

CDR3 in amino acids: CASRPQGFFYGYTF. The CDR3 DNA is TGTGCCAGCAGGCCTCAGGGGTTTTTCTATGGCTACACCTTC. The chain couples TRBV3-1 (or the pseudogene TRBV3-2) to TRBJ1-2, with a possible D match to TRBD1 (6 bases). Germline V gene sequence: CDR1 LGHDT, CDR2 YNNKEL (reference sequence). The length of the CDR3 is 14 residues. Trimming took 6 bases from V and 4 from J, leaving 15 bases between them.